These 25 T cell receptor beta chains came from one sample sequenced in a study of blood T cell repertoires in COVID-19. The method was immunoSEQ multiplex PCR; TCRdb's version includes in-frame clones alone and lacks a portion of them. The table has about 260,000 clones, less than 95% seen once. The sample taken for sequencing was PBMCs or T cells enriched from blood (not recorded which). All receptors come from a man aged 35-49 years who had been exposed to COVID-19.

This clone was counted once. The chain combines TRBV7-9 with TRBJ2-5, with D tentatively TRBD2 (5 bases). The germline V gene has CDR1 SEHNR and CDR2 FQNEAQ (reference sequence). The CDR3 sequence is 14 residues long. V lost 1 base and J 6 bases, leaving 12 bases between the germline ends. The CDR3 spells CASSLERDGKTQYF. The CDR3 region has the DNA TGTGCCAGCAGCTTAGAGAGGGATGGAAAGACCCAGTACTTC.

J is TRBJ1-2 and V is TRBV27; 8 bases are a match to TRBD1. Per the germline V gene, CDR1 is MNHEY and CDR2 is SMNVEV (reference sequence). After removal of 0 bases from V and 6 bases from J, the junction contained 3 bases not matched to a gene. This CDR3 is 14 amino acids long. The CDR3 region has the DNA TGTGCCAGCAGTTTATCTGCAGGGGGCCATGGCTACACCTTC. This sequence encodes CASSLSAGGHGYTF.

The genes are TRBV5-8 and TRBJ2-5; D gene unclear. Germline V gene data show CDR1 as SGHTS and CDR2 as YDEGEE. V was trimmed by 0 bases and J by 5 bases, leaving 5 bases between them. This CDR3 spans 12 amino acids. Written as DNA, the CDR3 is TGTGCCAGCAGCTTGGCCAGGGAGACCCAGTACTTC. This sequence encodes CASSLARETQYF.

This chain links TRBV5-1 with TRBJ1-5; 9 bases map to TRBD1. This CDR3 is 14 amino acids long. The trim removed 4 bases at V and 7 bases at J, leaving 6 bases unmatched. CDR1 SGHRS and CDR2 YFSETQ come from the germline V gene. Here the CDR3 reads CASSRGTGRQPQHF. As DNA, the CDR3 is TGCGCCAGCAGCCGGGGGACAGGGCGGCAGCCCCAGCATTTT. The full variable domain, with the rest looked up from reference TRBV5-1 and TRBJ1-5, is KAGVTQTPRYLIKTRGQQVTLSCSPISGHRSVSWYQQTPGQGLQFLFEYFSETQRNKGNFPGRFSGRQFSNSRSEMNVSTLELGDSALYLCASSRGTGRQPQHFGDGTRLSIL.

The chain carries TRBV11-2 and TRBJ2-7; 11 bases align to TRBD2. The germline CDR1 and CDR2 sequences are SGHAT and FQNNGV. The CDR3 spans 15 residues. V lost 5 bases, J lost 6 bases, and 9 bases stayed unmatched. The CDR3 loop reads CASSQITSGSSEQYF. CDR3 DNA: TGTGCCAGCAGCCAAATAACTAGCGGGAGTTCCGAGCAGTACTTC.

This clone was seen more than once but under ten times. The chain has TRBV7-6 and TRBJ2-7; 8 positions match TRBD2. The CDR3 contains 14 residues. Germline lookup yields CDR1 SGHVS and CDR2 FNYEAQ. The V segment lost 4 bases and the J segment 1 base; nucleotides outside the gene matches: 3. CDR3 amino acids: CASSSSGSSYEQYF. The DNA of the CDR3 is TGTGCCAGCAGCTCAAGCGGGAGTTCCTACGAGCAGTACTTC.

This clone was seen a single time. The V gene is TRBV10-3, the J gene TRBJ2-7, with 14 bases identical to TRBD2. The germline gives CDR1 ENHRY, CDR2 SYGVKD. V trimming: 4 bases; J trimming: 9 bases; junction bases outside the gene matches: 8. The CDR3 sequence is 15 residues long. The CDR3, as DNA: TGTGCCATCAGTGCGGGGACTAGCGGGAGAGTAGGGCAGTACTTC. Amino acid sequence: CAISAGTSGRVGQYF.

CDR3 in DNA: TGTGCCTGGAGTGTATTTGGCAGGGCGAACACTGAAGCTTTCTTT. It codes for CAWSVFGRANTEAFF. V is TRBV30 and J is TRBJ1-1; D may be TRBD1 (5 bases). This CDR3 contains 15 residues. V lost 0 bases, J lost 1 base, and 12 bases lay in between. CDR1 and CDR2 (germline): GTSNPN, SVGIG (reference sequence).

Notes on this clone: Other nucleotide sequences from this sample produce the same CDR3. This chain joins TRBV6-5 and TRBJ1-3; no firm D call. Germline assignment: CDR1 MNHEY and CDR2 SVGAGI. V was cut by 5 bases and J by 0 bases, with 8 bases left in between. The CDR3 is 14 amino acids. CDR3 bases: TGTGCCAGCAGTACCGGGTCCTCTGGAAACACCATATATTTT. Translating it yields CASSTGSSGNTIYF.

This clone has just one count. The CDR3 loop is CASSFGGDSGNTIYF. The CDR3, as DNA: TGTGCCAGCAGCTTCGGCGGGGACTCTGGAAACACCATATATTTT. This chain links TRBV11-3 with TRBJ1-3; D is unclear. Germline CDR1 is SGHNT and CDR2 is YENEEA. V lost 3 bases and J 0 bases, leaving 9 bases between the germline ends. CDR3 size: 15 residues.

This sequence joins TRBV3-1 (or the pseudogene TRBV3-2) and TRBJ1-4, with a possible D match to TRBD1 (5 bases). Germline CDR1 reads LGHDT; CDR2 reads YNNKEL (reference sequence). Between the trimmed V and J ends, which lost 0 bases and 3 bases, there was a span of 11 bases. This CDR3 region has 16 residues. As DNA, the CDR3 is TGTGCCAGCAGCCAAGAAAGGGGAACCGCTAATGAAAAACTGTTTTTT. Amino acids: CASSQERGTANEKLFF.

This chain links TRBV30 with TRBJ2-7; TRBD1 matches 10 bases. In germline, CDR1 is GTSNPN, CDR2 SVGIG (reference sequence). Trimming cost V 4 bases and J 3 bases; bases outside gene matches: 3. The CDR3 loop spans 13 amino acids. The CDR3: CAWIRTGGYEQYF. For the CDR3, the DNA is TGTGCCTGGATTAGGACAGGGGGCTACGAGCAGTACTTC.

The chain joins TRBV2 to TRBJ1-5; TRBD1 is a possible D gene (5 bases). Trimming took 6 bases from V and 0 from J, leaving 9 bases between them. CDR1 and CDR2 from the germline V gene are SNHLY and FYNNEI. CDR3 length: 14 residues. The CDR3 bases are TGTGCCAGCAGGGACAACTATAGCAATCAGCCCCAGCATTTT. Its protein product is CASRDNYSNQPQHF. The full variable domain, rest sourced from reference TRBV2 and TRBJ1-5, is EPEVTQTPSHQVTQMGQEVILRCVPISNHLYFYWYRQILGQKVEFLVSFYNNEISEKSEIFDDQFSVERPDGSNFTLKIRSTKLEDSAMYFCASRDNYSNQPQHFGDGTRLSIL.

In its sample, this clone was seen once. The chain uses TRBV28 and TRBJ2-3; possible D gene TRBD1, 6 bases. This CDR3 contains 15 residues. The germline CDR1 and CDR2 sequences are MDHEN and SYDVKM. Trimming took 6 bases from V and 2 from J, leaving 15 bases between them. CDR3 in DNA: TGTGCCAGCAGGGCTAGGACAGAATCCACAGATACGCAGTATTTT. It translates to CASRARTESTDTQYF.

J is TRBJ2-7 and V is TRBV19; TRBD1 aligns across 9 bases. This CDR3 has 11 amino acids. Trimming removed 5 bases from V and 11 bases from J; junction bases left unmatched: 4. CDR1 and CDR2 from the germline V gene are LNHDA and SQIVND (reference sequence). This chain's CDR3 is CASSLGQGKYF. As DNA, the CDR3 is TGTGCCAGTAGTTTGGGACAGGGAAAGTACTTC.

This chain uses TRBV9 with TRBJ2-1; D is possibly TRBD1 (6 bases). CDR3 length: 15 amino acids. Germline assignment: CDR1 SGDLS and CDR2 YYNGEE. The germline V and J ends were trimmed by 0 bases and 4 bases, with 11 bases remaining between them. CDR3 loop: CASSVADSQYNEQFF. CDR3 in DNA: TGTGCCAGCAGCGTAGCGGACAGCCAGTACAATGAGCAGTTCTTC.

V is TRBV7-6 and J is TRBJ1-1; TRBD1 is a possible D gene (5 bases). V was shortened by 1 base and J by 0 bases, with 15 bases between the two germline ends. The CDR3 runs to 17 residues. Germline CDR1 and CDR2: SGHVS and FNYEAQ. The DNA for the CDR3 is TGTGCCAGCAGCTTAGTATCAGGGTCGGCTCTGAACACTGAAGCTTTCTTT. Residues: CASSLVSGSALNTEAFF.

The V gene is TRBV30, the J gene TRBJ1-2; 10 nucleotides match TRBD1. The J segment lost 2 bases and the V segment lost 1 base, leaving 1 base of the junction unmatched. The CDR3 is 14 amino acids. Germline lookup yields CDR1 GTSNPN and CDR2 SVGIG (reference sequence). CDR3 DNA: TGTGCCTGGAGTGGGGGACAGGGGAACTATGGCTACACCTTC. Amino acid sequence: CAWSGGQGNYGYTF.

For the CDR3, the DNA is TGTGCCAGCAGCCAAGATACCCTGTGGGGGGGTAGCTCTGGAAACACCATATATTTT. It yields the protein CASSQDTLWGGSSGNTIYF. The chain links TRBV14 to TRBJ1-3; TRBD1 is a possible D gene (5 bases). The germline V and J ends were trimmed by 0 bases and 0 bases, with 18 bases remaining between them. The length of the CDR3 is 19 residues. Germline V CDR1 and CDR2: SGHDN, FVKESK. The entire variable domain, with the rest obtained from reference TRBV14 and TRBJ1-3, is as follows: EAGVTQFPSHSVIEKGQTVTLRCDPISGHDNLYWYRRVMGKEIKFLLHFVKESKQDESGMPNNRFLAERTGGTYSTLKVQPAELEDSGVYFCASSQDTLWGGSSGNTIYFGEGSWLTVV.

The J gene is TRBJ1-2, the V gene TRBV24-1, with 8 bases identical to TRBD1. Germline CDR1 and CDR2: KGHDR and SFDVKD. V lost 5 bases to trimming and J lost 5 bases; unmatched junction nucleotides: 12. This CDR3 spans 16 amino acids. CDR3 loop: CATSGLSVTGGYGYTF. The CDR3 DNA follows: TGTGCCACCAGTGGTCTATCTGTAACAGGGGGATATGGCTACACCTTC.

The J gene is TRBJ2-1, the V gene TRBV10-3; possible D gene TRBD2, 6 bases. The length of the CDR3 is 12 residues. The V end was cut by 0 bases, the J end by 9 bases, with 6 bases between. Germline values: CDR1 ENHRY, CDR2 SYGVKD. CDR3 amino acids: CAISESAGEQFF. In nucleotides, the CDR3 is TGTGCCATCAGTGAGTCAGCGGGTGAGCAGTTCTTC.

J is TRBJ1-4 and V is TRBV24-1; no definite D call. Trimming pared 4 bases from V and 5 bases from J, leaving 19 bases between. Germline V CDR1 and CDR2: KGHDR, SFDVKD. The CDR3 spans 17 residues. The CDR3 reads CATSDRLTPFRNEKLFF. The CDR3 DNA follows: TGTGCCACCAGTGACCGCCTGACTCCCTTCAGAAATGAAAAACTGTTTTTT.

The V gene is TRBV28, the J gene TRBJ1-2, with TRBD1 matching over 9 bases. After removal of 4 bases from V and 10 bases from J, the junction contained 4 bases not matched to a gene. CDR1 and CDR2 from the germline V gene are MDHEN and SYDVKM. This CDR3 region has 12 residues. For the CDR3, the DNA is TGTGCCAGCAGTTCCTGGACAGGGGCCTACACCTTC. It encodes CASSSWTGAYTF.

DNA for the CDR3: TGTGCCAGCAGTTACGGCAGGGTCGGCTATGGCTACACCTTC. Protein sequence: CASSYGRVGYGYTF. The chain recombines TRBV6-2 or TRBV6-3 with TRBJ1-2, with D perhaps TRBD1 (5 bases). The V end was cut by 2 bases, the J end by 4 bases, with 11 bases between. Looked up from germline, CDR1 is MNHEY and CDR2 is SVGEGT. The CDR3 has 14 residues.

The chain combines TRBV19 with TRBJ2-5; 7 bases map to TRBD2. The germline V gene encodes CDR1 LNHDA and CDR2 SQIVND (reference sequence). The CDR3 covers 15 residues. V trimming: 8 bases; J trimming: 2 bases; junction bases outside the gene matches: 11. The CDR3 DNA reads TGTGCCAGTGCAGGCCAGCGGGGTTGGCAAGAGACCCAGTACTTC. Translation gives CASAGQRGWQETQYF.